The entry below describes one T cell receptor (beta chain). The sample originates from a study of T cells in tuberculosis. Data came from immunoSEQ multiplex PCR; TCRdb stores just in-frame clones and leaves some out. The profile covers 44,000 or so clones, with about 95% appearing a single time and 6.5% to 9.5% taken by the ten largest. The receptor comes from a donor between 10 and 35 years old with latent tuberculosis or without tuberculosis infection. The sequencing sample was made of PBMCs.

Here the CDR3 reads CASSLTDIPEKLFF. The CDR3 DNA is TGTGCCAGCAGTCTCACAGATATACCTGAAAAACTGTTTTTT. The chain couples TRBV11-2 to TRBJ1-4; no clear D gene. Looked up from germline, CDR1 is SGHAT and CDR2 is FQNNGV. The V gene lost 6 bases and the J gene lost 7 bases, with 15 bases spanning the gap. The CDR3 covers 14 residues.